The clone carrying this T cell receptor (beta chain) turned up a few times. The V end was cut by 4 bases, the J end by 2 bases, with 15 bases between. Looked up from germline, CDR1 is MNHEY and CDR2 is SVGEGT. The CDR3 extends over 15 amino acids. Sequenced by immunoSEQ multiplex PCR; TCRdb stores in-frame clones only, minus some. In the table there are approximately 150,000 clones, roughly 84% of which are singletons. These data originate in a study of blood T cell repertoires in COVID-19. The rearrangement uses TRBV6-2 or TRBV6-3 and TRBJ2-7; perhaps TRBD1 as D (6 bases). This sequence originates from a woman aged 60-75 years with acute or convalescent COVID-19. Sequencing used peripheral blood. The CDR3 nucleotides read TGTGCCAGCAGTTCTCACAGGGAAAGAACCTACGAGCAGTACTTC. This codes for CASSSHRERTYEQYF.